The 14 T cell receptor beta chains in this list originate from one sample, sequenced in a study of blood T cell repertoires in COVID-19. Generated by immunoSEQ multiplex PCR, the TCRdb table keeps only in-frame clones and is missing some. The data hold about 270,000 clones, with more than 75% observed a single time. Sequencing was done on a sample of PBMCs or T cells enriched from blood (not recorded which). All receptors derive from a woman aged 55-70 years in a cohort exposed to, infected with or recovered from COVID-19 (not recorded which).

The genes are TRBV28 and TRBJ1-1, with D uncertain. Between the trimmed V and J ends, which lost 1 base and 11 bases, there was a span of 14 bases. CDR3 size: 13 residues. Germline V gives CDR1 MDHEN, CDR2 SYDVKM. The CDR3 DNA reads TGTGCCAGCAGTTTATTGATCGGGGTCGGGGCTTTCTTT. This encodes CASSLLIGVGAFF.

The chain couples TRBV23-1 to TRBJ2-1, with D possibly matching TRBD2 (6 bases). TRBV23-1 is sorted into the ORF group, with uncertain function. This CDR3 comprises 17 residues. V dropped 2 bases and J dropped 3 bases, with 17 bases sitting between them. Written as DNA, the CDR3 is TGCGCCAGCAGTCAAATCATGGTAGCGGACCTCTACAATGAGCAGTTCTTC. Its protein is CASSQIMVADLYNEQFF.

This clone was counted a few times. This sequence joins TRBV7-9 and TRBJ2-2, with 9 bases fitting TRBD2. Germline V gene sequence: CDR1 SEHNR, CDR2 FQNEAQ (reference sequence). Trimming cost V 5 bases and J 7 bases; bases outside gene matches: 11. CDR3 length: 16 residues. DNA for the CDR3: TGTGCCAGCAGCCAATTGGCTAGCGGGAACGGCGGGGAGCTGTTTTTT. It specifies CASSQLASGNGGELFF.

The V and J genes are TRBV5-4 and TRBJ2-3, with 8 bases aligning to TRBD1. The V gene end was trimmed by 5 bases and the J gene end by 5 bases; junction bases not matched to a gene: 7. Germline CDR1 SGHNT, CDR2 YYREEE (reference sequence). The CDR3 is 14 residues long. The CDR3 DNA sequence: TGTGCCAGCAGACTGACAGGGGCCGGAGATACGCAGTATTTT. Its protein is CASRLTGAGDTQYF.

This chain joins TRBV7-2 and TRBJ2-1; 16 bases are shared with TRBD2. Germline V gene data show CDR1 as SGHTA and CDR2 as FQGNSA. V shed 5 bases and J 5 bases; nucleotides not matched to a gene: 9. This CDR3 has 18 residues. CDR3 residues: CASSPPGLAGGFDNEQFF. CDR3 bases: TGTGCCAGCAGCCCCCCGGGACTAGCGGGAGGGTTTGACAATGAGCAGTTCTTC.

The sample holds one count of this clone. V is TRBV7-8 and J is TRBJ2-5; TRBD2 agrees at 9 bases. The CDR3 totals 17 residues. Germline V gene data show CDR1 as SGHVS and CDR2 as FQNEAQ. J was trimmed by 5 bases and V by 0 bases; bases with no gene match: 10. The CDR3 loop is CASSLAARGRAMETQYF. CDR3 nucleotides: TGTGCCAGCAGCTTAGCCGCGCGCGGGAGGGCCATGGAGACCCAGTACTTC.

The chain employs TRBV7-8 and TRBJ2-5, with D unresolved. V lost 6 bases and J lost 5, with 7 bases in between. Germline V gives CDR1 SGHVS, CDR2 FQNEAQ. There are 11 residues in the CDR3. CDR3 sequence (DNA): TGTGCCAGCAGAAGAGAGGAGACCCAGTACTTC. Amino acid sequence: CASRREETQYF.

The genes are TRBV7-2 and TRBJ1-5; D gene unclear. Trimming took 5 bases from V and 3 from J, leaving 17 bases between them. Germline values: CDR1 SGHTA, CDR2 FQGNSA. This CDR3 has 16 amino acids. The CDR3 bases are TGTGCCAGCAGCCCTCGGACGGGATTTGACAATCAGCCCCAGCATTTT. Its protein product is CASSPRTGFDNQPQHF. Full variable domain (missing parts from reference TRBV7-2 and TRBJ1-5): GAGVSQSPSNKVTEKGKDVELRCDPISGHTALYWYRQSLGQGLEFLIYFQGNSAPDKSGLPSDRFSAERTGGSVSTLTIQRTQQEDSAVYLCASSPRTGFDNQPQHFGDGTRLSIL.

V is TRBV19 and J is TRBJ1-2; the D gene is possibly TRBD1 (5 bases). There are 15 residues in the CDR3. CDR1 and CDR2 from the germline V gene are LNHDA and SQIVND (reference sequence). V lost 5 bases to trimming and J lost 6 bases, with 19 bases between them. Here the CDR3 reads CASSPPVGGTDGYTF. CDR3 nucleotides: TGTGCCAGTAGTCCCCCGGTTGGGGGGACCGATGGCTACACCTTC.

The rearrangement joins TRBV24-1 to TRBJ1-3; D not certain. The CDR3 runs to 12 residues. The germline CDR1 and CDR2 sequences are KGHDR and SFDVKD. The ends were cut back, 2 bases at V and 8 bases at J, with 6 bases in the middle. The CDR3 DNA reads as TGTGCCACCAGTGATTGGGAGGACACCATATATTTT. It translates to CATSDWEDTIYF.

The V call is TRBV2, the J call TRBJ2-3; D might be TRBD2 (5 bases). In germline, CDR1 is SNHLY, CDR2 FYNNEI. Trimming pared 4 bases from V and 3 bases from J, leaving 14 bases between. This CDR3 is built from 15 residues. The CDR3, as DNA: TGTGCCAGCAGTGTTGAGGGAGTAAGGACAGATACGCAGTATTTT. It codes for CASSVEGVRTDTQYF.

Concerning this clone: This CDR3 is also generated by other DNA sequences in the sample. The CDR3 spells CASSITTSGRSNEQFF. Here the CDR3 DNA reads TGTGCCAGTAGTATAACGACTAGCGGGAGAAGTAATGAGCAGTTCTTC. The chain combines TRBV19 with TRBJ2-1, with 12 nucleotides matching TRBD2. Germline V gives CDR1 LNHDA, CDR2 SQIVND (reference sequence). V was clipped by 2 bases and J by 7 bases; unmatched bases: 6. The length of the CDR3 is 16 residues.

The V gene is TRBV19, the J gene TRBJ2-1; 9 bases match TRBD2. With V trimmed by 6 bases and J by 1 base, 4 bases remained unmatched. The CDR3 contains 15 residues. Germline V gene data show CDR1 as LNHDA and CDR2 as SQIVND (reference sequence). The CDR3 DNA reads as TGTGCCAGTAGCTCGGGACTAGCATCCTACAATGAGCAGTTCTTC. Protein: CASSSGLASYNEQFF. The full variable domain, its missing parts supplied by reference TRBV19 and TRBJ2-1, is DGGITQSPKYLFRKEGQNVTLSCEQNLNHDAMYWYRQDPGQGLRLIYYSQIVNDFQKGDIAEGYSVSREKKESFPLTVTSAQKNPTAFYLCASSSGLASYNEQFFGPGTRLTVL.

This clone was seen a few times. The V call is TRBV9, the J call TRBJ2-1; the D gene is possibly TRBD1 (5 bases). The V end was cut by 3 bases, the J end by 4 bases, with 14 bases between. The CDR3 is made up of 15 amino acids. Germline CDR1 and CDR2: SGDLS and YYNGEE. CDR3 sequence reads: CASSESDMGYNEQFF. The CDR3 nucleotides are TGTGCCAGCAGCGAATCGGACATGGGATACAATGAGCAGTTCTTC.